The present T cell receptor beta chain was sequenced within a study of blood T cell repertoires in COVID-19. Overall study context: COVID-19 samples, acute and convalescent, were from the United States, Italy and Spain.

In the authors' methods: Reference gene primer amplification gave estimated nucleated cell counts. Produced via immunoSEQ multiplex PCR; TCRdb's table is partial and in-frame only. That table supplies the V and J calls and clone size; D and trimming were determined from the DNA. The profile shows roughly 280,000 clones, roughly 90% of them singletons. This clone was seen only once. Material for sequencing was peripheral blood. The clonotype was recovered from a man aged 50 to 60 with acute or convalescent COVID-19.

DNA of the CDR3: TGTGCCAGCAGAGCTATAGGGGGAGCCTACGAGCAGTACTTC. Protein: CASRAIGGAYEQYF. The chain uses TRBV27 and TRBJ2-7, with D tentatively TRBD1 (6 bases). Deletions cut 6 bases from V and 2 bases from J, with 14 bases between. There are 14 residues in the CDR3. Germline loops: CDR1 MNHEY, CDR2 SMNVEV (reference sequence).